The 28 T cell receptor beta chains below all came from one sample that was sequenced in a study of post-analysis software for immune sequencing data. Broader study findings: TRBV segments more frequent in patients than in controls numbered five and included TRBV5-6, TRBV5-1 and TRBV20-1.

What these receptors recognize is not known. Incorporated into the TCR beta cDNA libraries were unique molecular identifiers, which served to reduce PCR and sequencing biases. In TCRdb, the PCR reads were re-called with MiXCR into one record per CDR3 protein. The sample has under 200,000 distinct CDR3 sequences, about 30% seen once. The material sequenced was blood. All receptors come from a girl aged 2-17 years with multiple sclerosis.

The chain links TRBV6-1 to TRBJ2-1, with TRBD1 as a possible D gene (5 bases). CDR1 is MNHNS, CDR2 SASEGT, per germline. The CDR3 contains 15 residues. V dropped 2 bases and J dropped 10 bases, with 18 bases sitting between them. The CDR3 coding sequence is TGTGCCAGCAGTGAAAGGTGGCCGGACACCCGAGAGCAGTTCTTC. Translation: CASSERWPDTREQFF.

This clonotype was seen a handful of times. V and J are TRBV5-1 and TRBJ1-1; 12 nucleotides agree with TRBD1. CDR1 and CDR2 (germline): SGHRS, YFSETQ. V dropped 5 bases and J dropped 4; count of bases not matched to a gene: 6. The CDR3 extends over 15 amino acids. CDR3 sequence: CASRSGTGGGTEAFF. For the CDR3, the DNA is TGCGCCAGCAGATCCGGGACAGGGGGCGGCACTGAAGCTTTCTTT.

The sample holds many counts of this clonotype. The chain has TRBV29-1 and TRBJ1-6, with D unresolved. Germline lookup yields CDR1 SQVTM and CDR2 ANQGSEA. V lost 4 bases and J 3 bases, leaving 7 bases between the germline ends. The CDR3 length is 13 residues. The CDR3 sequence: CSVGLSYNSPLHF. CDR3 nucleotides: TGCAGCGTTGGGTTGAGCTATAATTCACCCCTCCACTTT.

This clonotype has only a few counts. The chain recombines TRBV6-5 with TRBJ1-1; D perhaps matches TRBD1 (5 bases). V shed 0 bases and J shed 4 bases, with 6 bases lying between them. CDR1 and CDR2 from the germline V gene are MNHEY and SVGAGI. The CDR3 covers 13 residues. The CDR3 loop is CASSYSGGTEAFF. CDR3 DNA: TGTGCCAGCAGTTACTCGGGGGGCACTGAAGCTTTCTTT.

The gene calls are TRBV30 and TRBJ2-7, with 10 bases matching TRBD1. J was trimmed by 4 bases and V by 0 bases; bases with no gene match: 6. This CDR3 is built from 15 residues. CDR1 and CDR2 from the germline V gene are GTSNPN and SVGIG (reference sequence). The CDR3: CAWSVGTGVEYEQYF. CDR3 DNA: TGTGCCTGGAGTGTGGGGACAGGGGTAGAGTACGAGCAGTACTTC.

This clonotype was observed many times. The genes are TRBV2 and TRBJ2-6; tentatively, D is TRBD1 (5 bases). Germline assignment: CDR1 SNHLY and CDR2 FYNNEI. The CDR3 is made up of 15 amino acids. V was pared by 6 bases and J by 0 bases, with 9 bases between. In DNA, the CDR3 is TGTGCCAGCAGAGAAACAGGCTCTGGGGCCAACGTCCTGACTTTC. It translates to CASRETGSGANVLTF.

With regard to this clonotype: This may be a read error: a much more frequent sequence differs by one nucleotide. The chain couples TRBV5-8 to TRBJ2-7; possibly TRBD1 for D (5 bases). The CDR3 has 15 amino acids. Between the trimmed V and J ends, which lost 1 base and 12 bases, there was a span of 23 bases. CDR1 SGHTS and CDR2 YDEGEE come from the germline V gene. The CDR3 DNA reads as TGTGCCAGCAGCTTGTTTGGCAGGGAAGGAGAGACCCTGTACTTC. Translated: CASSLFGREGETLYF.

In this sample, this clonotype turned up many times. This rearrangement joins TRBV5-5 to TRBJ2-5; the match to TRBD2 covers 7 bases. The CDR3 has 14 amino acids. The germline CDR1 and CDR2 sequences are SGHKS and YYEKEE (reference sequence). V was clipped by 2 bases and J by 5 bases; unmatched bases: 6. CDR3 loop: CASSFGLGEETQYF. CDR3 sequence (DNA): TGTGCCAGCAGCTTCGGACTAGGAGAGGAGACCCAGTACTTC. The full variable domain, with the rest looked up from reference TRBV5-5 and TRBJ2-5, is DAGVTQSPTHLIKTRGQQVTLRCSPISGHKSVSWYQQVLGQGPQFIFQYYEKEERGRGNFPDRFSARQFPNYSSELNVNALLLGDSALYLCASSFGLGEETQYFGPGTRLLVL.

About this clonotype itself: One end of the junction does not line up with germline, which may come from a read error. The rearrangement joins TRBV12-3 or TRBV12-4 to TRBJ1-2; maybe TRBD1 (5 bases). The CDR3 extends over 14 amino acids. DNA for the CDR3: TGTGCCAGCAGCAGACAGTTAACTAACTATGGCTGCACCTTC. Protein sequence: CASSRQLTNYGCTF.

With respect to this clonotype: The junction shows a germline mismatch at one end, possibly a read error. CDR3 loop: CASSELDRVPSGNAIYF. The CDR3 DNA reads as TGTGCCAGCAGTGAACTCGACAGGGTTCCCTCTGGAAACGCCATATATTTT. The V call is TRBV6-1, the J call TRBJ1-3; TRBD1 matches 7 bases. The CDR3 consists of 17 residues. The germline V gene encodes CDR1 MNHNS and CDR2 SASEGT.

The chain links TRBV6-5 to TRBJ2-7; D unclear. From germline, CDR1 is MNHEY and CDR2 SVGAGI. The CDR3 contains 12 residues. The ends were cut back, 6 bases at V and 2 bases at J, with 8 bases in the middle. CDR3 amino acids: CASRATAYEQYF. The DNA of the CDR3 is TGTGCCAGCAGGGCTACAGCCTACGAGCAGTACTTC.

This clonotype was picked up many times. The V gene is TRBV20-1, the J gene TRBJ2-5; D unresolved. The CDR3 consists of 14 residues. CDR1 and CDR2 (germline): DFQATT, SNEGSKA (reference sequence). With 0 bases removed from V and 4 bases from J, the gap between germline ends came to 12 bases. The CDR3 nucleotides read TGCAGTGCTAGAGATGGAGTTCGAGGAGAGACCCAGTACTTC. This codes for CSARDGVRGETQYF.

About this clonotype itself: Possible read error: a much larger clone is one base away. This chain links TRBV7-9 with TRBJ2-4, with D maybe TRBD2 (6 bases). The CDR3 sequence is 18 residues long. The V gene's germline CDR1 is SEHNR and CDR2 FQNEAQ (reference sequence). V was trimmed by 0 bases and J by 5 bases, leaving 20 bases between them. The CDR3 loop reads CASSLARGWGGIENIQYF. The CDR3 DNA follows: TGTGCCAGCAGCTTAGCAAGAGGATGGGGAGGAATCGAAAACATTCAGTACTTC.

This clonotype was counted between two and nine times. The J gene is TRBJ1-6, the V gene TRBV7-2; the D gene is possibly TRBD1 (5 bases). V was cut by 5 bases and J by 10 bases, with 18 bases left in between. Germline V gene sequence: CDR1 SGHTA, CDR2 FQGNSA. The CDR3 consists of 15 residues. The CDR3 DNA is TGTGCCAGCAGCCTGGTTGGGGGGGAAGGGTCACCCCTCCACTTT. It specifies CASSLVGGEGSPLHF.

This sequence joins TRBV5-1 and TRBJ1-1, with 8 bases aligning to TRBD1. The germline gives CDR1 SGHRS, CDR2 YFSETQ. The CDR3 is made up of 14 amino acids. Losses at the gene ends were 7 bases for V and 1 base for J; bases not matched to a gene: 6. The CDR3 DNA reads TGCGCCAGCGGCACAGGGGGGGGGAACACTGAAGCTTTCTTT. Translated: CASGTGGGNTEAFF.

There are a few counts of this clonotype. The chain joins TRBV3-1 to TRBJ1-5, with a tentative D call TRBD1 (5 bases). The V gene lost 4 bases and the J gene lost 10 bases, with 14 bases spanning the gap. The CDR3 runs 13 residues. The germline V gene encodes CDR1 LGHDT and CDR2 YNNKEL (reference sequence). The CDR3 spells CASSPGRRQPQHF. The DNA of the CDR3 is TGTGCCAGCAGCCCGGGACGCCGGCAACCCCAGCATTTT.

A remark on this clonotype: Being one base from a much bigger clone, this may be a read error. This chain connects TRBV12-3 or TRBV12-4 to TRBJ2-3; D may be TRBD2 (6 bases). Trimming cost V 4 bases and J 2 bases, with 10 bases left between them. This CDR3 comprises 14 residues. This chain's CDR3 is CASSCSGDTDTQYF. In nucleotides, the CDR3 is TGTGCCAGCAGTTGCTCGGGAGACACAGATACGCAGTATTTT.

This clonotype was detected many times. V usage is TRBV7-3 and J usage is TRBJ2-1, with TRBD2 matching 11 bases. Trimming removed 5 bases from V and 5 bases from J; junction bases left unmatched: 2. The CDR3 is 14 residues long. Germline CDR1 reads SGHTA; CDR2 reads FQGTGA. The CDR3 loop reads CASSRLAGNNEQFF. CDR3 nucleotides: TGTGCCAGCAGCCGACTAGCGGGAAACAATGAGCAGTTCTTC.

This clonotype appeared many times. The V and J genes are TRBV6-5 and TRBJ2-5; D not certain. The V gene lost 8 bases and the J gene lost 0 bases, with 4 bases spanning the gap. The CDR3 is made up of 11 amino acids. Germline CDR1 MNHEY, CDR2 SVGAGI. The CDR3 spells CASGDQETQYF. The CDR3 DNA follows: TGTGCCAGCGGGGACCAAGAGACCCAGTACTTC.

Notes on this clonotype: A much larger clone differs by one base, so this may be a read error. The chain recombines TRBV20-1 with TRBJ2-5; TRBD1 agrees at 7 bases. Germline-derived CDR1 and CDR2 are DFQATT and SNEGSKA (reference sequence). The V gene end was trimmed by 4 bases and the J gene end by 7 bases; junction bases not matched to a gene: 15. The CDR3 is 15 amino acids. The CDR3 nucleotides are TGCAGTGCTAACGGGAAGACAGGGATGAAGGGGACCCAGTACTTC. Translation gives CSANGKTGMKGTQYF.

This clonotype was recorded a few times. The CDR3 loop is CASSYGSYGYTF. CDR3 DNA sequence: TGTGCCAGCAGTTACGGGAGCTATGGCTACACCTTC. V usage is TRBV6-5 and J usage is TRBJ1-2, with unresolved D. This CDR3 region has 12 residues. CDR1 is MNHEY and CDR2 is SVGAGI in the germline V gene. V was clipped by 2 bases and J by 4 bases, with 5 bases between them.

This chain connects TRBV12-3 or TRBV12-4 to TRBJ2-3, with D perhaps matching TRBD2 (5 bases). This CDR3 is 16 amino acids long. V lost 3 bases and J 4 bases, leaving 17 bases between the germline ends. Here the CDR3 DNA reads TGTGCCAGCAGTTTGTCGTGGTTGGTCGGGGCAGATACGCAGTATTTT. It is translated as CASSLSWLVGADTQYF.

This clonotype was counted many times. The CDR3 nucleotides read TGTGCCATCAGTGAGTCTGACAGGGGCGGGGCCTACGAGCAGTACTTC. Translation gives CAISESDRGGAYEQYF. V is TRBV10-3 and J is TRBJ2-7; 8 bases are shared with TRBD1. The CDR3 extends over 16 amino acids. The V gene's germline CDR1 is ENHRY and CDR2 SYGVKD. V dropped 0 bases and J dropped 2; count of bases not matched to a gene: 6.

This clonotype was seen ten or more times. The chain employs TRBV7-9 and TRBJ2-7, with D perhaps TRBD2 (5 bases). Trimming stripped 1 base from V and 0 bases from J, with 10 bases between. The CDR3 spans 15 residues. The germline V gene encodes CDR1 SEHNR and CDR2 FQNEAQ (reference sequence). For the CDR3, the DNA is TGTGCCAGCAGCTTAGAAGAAGGGAGCTCCTACGAGCAGTACTTC. This translates into CASSLEEGSSYEQYF.

This clonotype was detected only a few times. This chain joins TRBV12-3 or TRBV12-4 and TRBJ1-5; weak D call: TRBD1 (5 bases). Trimming cost V 0 bases and J 2 bases, with 11 bases left between them. This CDR3 is 16 amino acids long. The CDR3 sequence is CASSLALGDRNQPQHF. The CDR3 nucleotides read TGTGCCAGCAGTTTAGCCCTGGGGGACCGCAATCAGCCCCAGCATTTT.

This clonotype was seen at least ten times. The V call is TRBV28, the J call TRBJ2-3; D perhaps matches TRBD1 (6 bases). The V end was cut by 5 bases, the J end by 2 bases, with 14 bases between. CDR1 is MDHEN, CDR2 SYDVKM, per germline. The CDR3 extends over 15 amino acids. The CDR3 region has the DNA TGTGCCAGCAGTCTTACAGGGTTCTACACAGATACGCAGTATTTT. Its protein is CASSLTGFYTDTQYF.

This clonotype was detected only once. This may be a read error: a much more frequent sequence differs by one nucleotide. The chain carries TRBV7-2 and TRBJ2-7; D unresolved. This CDR3 contains 12 residues. The germline gives CDR1 SGHTA, CDR2 FQGNSA. V was pared by 5 bases and J by 7 bases, with 12 bases between. DNA for the CDR3: TGTGCCAGCAGCCCTAGTCACAATGAGCAGTACTTC. It yields the protein CASSPSHNEQYF.

With regard to this clonotype: Given the absence of the conserved phenylalanine or tryptophan at the CDR3 end, a read error is likely. The DNA is left out, because the CDR3 cannot be placed on it with certainty; the CDR3 is given as TCRdb lists it. The chain couples TRBV21-1 to TRBJ1-2; the tabulated D call, TRBD1, remains unverified against the DNA. TRBV21-1 is flagged as a pseudogene. A total of 14 residues make up the CDR3, ends included. CDR3 loop: CASSSPLENYGYTL.